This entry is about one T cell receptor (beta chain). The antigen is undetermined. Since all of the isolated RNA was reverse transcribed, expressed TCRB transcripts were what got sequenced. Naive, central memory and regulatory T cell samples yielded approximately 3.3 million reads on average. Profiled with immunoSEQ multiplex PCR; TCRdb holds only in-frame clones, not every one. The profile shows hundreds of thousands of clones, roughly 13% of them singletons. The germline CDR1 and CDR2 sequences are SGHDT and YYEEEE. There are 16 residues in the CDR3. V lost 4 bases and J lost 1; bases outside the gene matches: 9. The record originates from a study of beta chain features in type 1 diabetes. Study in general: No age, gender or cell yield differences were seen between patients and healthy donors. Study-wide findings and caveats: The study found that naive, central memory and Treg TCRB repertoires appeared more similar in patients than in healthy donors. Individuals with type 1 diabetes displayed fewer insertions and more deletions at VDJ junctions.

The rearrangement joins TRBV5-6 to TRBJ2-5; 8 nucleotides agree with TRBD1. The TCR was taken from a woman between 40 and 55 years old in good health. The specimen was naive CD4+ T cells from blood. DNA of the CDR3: TGTGCCAGCAGCGCACCCCGACAGGGGATCCAAGAGACCCAGTACTTC. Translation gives CASSAPRQGIQETQYF.